These 10 T cell receptor beta chains were all obtained from the same sample, sequenced in a study of blood T cell repertoires in COVID-19. Repertoires were generated with immunoSEQ multiplex PCR, while TCRdb's copy carries only in-frame clones and drops some. There are some 290,000 clones in the sample; over 65% occur only once, and over 4.5% lies in the top ten. The sequenced material came from peripheral blood. The receptors originated from a man in his 60s who had recovered from COVID-19.

The genes are TRBV9 and TRBJ1-5, with 7 nucleotides matching TRBD1. From germline, CDR1 is SGDLS and CDR2 YYNGEE. The ends lost 0 bases at V and 9 bases at J; junction bases unmatched: 6. This CDR3 comprises 14 residues. In DNA, the CDR3 is TGTGCCAGCAGCGTAGAAGGGGGCCAGGGGCCCCAGCATTTT. The encoded protein is CASSVEGGQGPQHF.

This clone was seen once. CDR3 nucleotides: TGTGCCAGCAGCTTAAGAGGGGGGACTAGCGGGTGGAGGGCCAATGAGCAGTTCTTC. Protein sequence: CASSLRGGTSGWRANEQFF. The rearrangement links TRBV13 to TRBJ2-1; 12 bases are a match to TRBD2. CDR1 PRHDT and CDR2 FYEKMQ come from the germline V gene (reference sequence). V shed 2 bases and J 6 bases; nucleotides not matched to a gene: 14. The CDR3 consists of 19 residues.

This clone was counted a few times. V and J are TRBV29-1 and TRBJ2-2, with no clear D. Germline V gives CDR1 SQVTM, CDR2 ANQGSEA. V lost 4 bases and J 4 bases, leaving 10 bases between the germline ends. This CDR3 region has 13 residues. CDR3 in amino acids: CSVAKTGTGELFF. The CDR3 bases are TGCAGCGTTGCAAAGACGGGCACCGGGGAGCTGTTTTTT.

The chain uses TRBV21-1 and TRBJ1-2. TRBV21-1 is termed a pseudogene. This CDR3 has 14 amino acids. The CDR3: CASSKDGANYGYTF. The CDR3 coding sequence is TGTGCCAGCAGCAAAGACGGAGCTAACTATGGCTACACCTTC.

This chain joins TRBV18 and TRBJ2-7, with TRBD2 as a possible D gene (6 bases). The CDR3 runs 16 residues. Trimming took off 2 bases at V and 4 bases at J, with 18 bases between the two ends. Germline V gives CDR1 KGHSH, CDR2 LQKENI. CDR3 in DNA: TGTGCCAGCTCACCAAGCGCGGGACCTCGGTCATACGAGCAGTACTTC. Protein sequence: CASSPSAGPRSYEQYF.

The chain joins TRBV7-9 to TRBJ1-3; D may be TRBD1 (6 bases). Trimming stripped 7 bases from V and 0 bases from J, with 16 bases between. CDR3 length: 16 amino acids. CDR1 and CDR2 (germline): SEHNR, FQNEAQ (reference sequence). As DNA, the CDR3 is TGTGCCAGCAACGCGTTCAGGGGCTCCTCTGGAAACACCATATATTTT. This codes for CASNAFRGSSGNTIYF.

In this sample, this clone turned up a few times. CDR3 in DNA: TGTGCCAGCAGCCCATTTCGGACTAGCTTCTCCTACGAGCAGTACTTC. This translates into CASSPFRTSFSYEQYF. This chain links TRBV11-2 with TRBJ2-7; 8 nucleotides match TRBD2. CDR1 and CDR2 (germline): SGHAT, FQNNGV. The CDR3 is 16 amino acids. The V gene end was trimmed by 5 bases and the J gene end by 0 bases; junction bases not matched to a gene: 9.

The chain has TRBV28 and TRBJ1-2; D is possibly TRBD1 (5 bases). Per germline, CDR1 MDHEN and CDR2 SYDVKM. V was trimmed by 2 bases and J by 8 bases, leaving 18 bases between them. The CDR3 runs to 15 residues. CDR3 protein: CASSLPPAGVRGYTF. The CDR3 DNA sequence: TGTGCCAGCAGTTTACCCCCCGCGGGGGTACGGGGCTACACCTTC.

This chain connects TRBV5-1 to TRBJ2-7; 15 bases fit TRBD2. The CDR3 contains 15 residues. Germline V gene sequence: CDR1 SGHRS, CDR2 YFSETQ. With 3 bases clipped from V and 5 bases from J, the junction kept 3 bases outside the gene matches. CDR3 bases: TGCGCCAGCAGCTCGGGACTAGCGGGAGGTAACGAGCAGTACTTC. Its protein is CASSSGLAGGNEQYF.

The chain couples TRBV5-1 to TRBJ1-1, with TRBD1 matching over 7 bases. CDR1 SGHRS and CDR2 YFSETQ come from the germline V gene. V was pared by 1 base and J by 0 bases, with 3 bases of the junction left unmatched. CDR3 length equals 15 residues. CDR3 residues: CASSLTGVVNTEAFF. Written as DNA, the CDR3 is TGCGCCAGCAGCTTGACAGGGGTGGTGAACACTGAAGCTTTCTTT. Based on the CDR3 plus reference TRBV5-1 and TRBJ1-1, the full variable domain is KAGVTQTPRYLIKTRGQQVTLSCSPISGHRSVSWYQQTPGQGLQFLFEYFSETQRNKGNFPGRFSGRQFSNSRSEMNVSTLELGDSALYLCASSLTGVVNTEAFFGQGTRLTVV.